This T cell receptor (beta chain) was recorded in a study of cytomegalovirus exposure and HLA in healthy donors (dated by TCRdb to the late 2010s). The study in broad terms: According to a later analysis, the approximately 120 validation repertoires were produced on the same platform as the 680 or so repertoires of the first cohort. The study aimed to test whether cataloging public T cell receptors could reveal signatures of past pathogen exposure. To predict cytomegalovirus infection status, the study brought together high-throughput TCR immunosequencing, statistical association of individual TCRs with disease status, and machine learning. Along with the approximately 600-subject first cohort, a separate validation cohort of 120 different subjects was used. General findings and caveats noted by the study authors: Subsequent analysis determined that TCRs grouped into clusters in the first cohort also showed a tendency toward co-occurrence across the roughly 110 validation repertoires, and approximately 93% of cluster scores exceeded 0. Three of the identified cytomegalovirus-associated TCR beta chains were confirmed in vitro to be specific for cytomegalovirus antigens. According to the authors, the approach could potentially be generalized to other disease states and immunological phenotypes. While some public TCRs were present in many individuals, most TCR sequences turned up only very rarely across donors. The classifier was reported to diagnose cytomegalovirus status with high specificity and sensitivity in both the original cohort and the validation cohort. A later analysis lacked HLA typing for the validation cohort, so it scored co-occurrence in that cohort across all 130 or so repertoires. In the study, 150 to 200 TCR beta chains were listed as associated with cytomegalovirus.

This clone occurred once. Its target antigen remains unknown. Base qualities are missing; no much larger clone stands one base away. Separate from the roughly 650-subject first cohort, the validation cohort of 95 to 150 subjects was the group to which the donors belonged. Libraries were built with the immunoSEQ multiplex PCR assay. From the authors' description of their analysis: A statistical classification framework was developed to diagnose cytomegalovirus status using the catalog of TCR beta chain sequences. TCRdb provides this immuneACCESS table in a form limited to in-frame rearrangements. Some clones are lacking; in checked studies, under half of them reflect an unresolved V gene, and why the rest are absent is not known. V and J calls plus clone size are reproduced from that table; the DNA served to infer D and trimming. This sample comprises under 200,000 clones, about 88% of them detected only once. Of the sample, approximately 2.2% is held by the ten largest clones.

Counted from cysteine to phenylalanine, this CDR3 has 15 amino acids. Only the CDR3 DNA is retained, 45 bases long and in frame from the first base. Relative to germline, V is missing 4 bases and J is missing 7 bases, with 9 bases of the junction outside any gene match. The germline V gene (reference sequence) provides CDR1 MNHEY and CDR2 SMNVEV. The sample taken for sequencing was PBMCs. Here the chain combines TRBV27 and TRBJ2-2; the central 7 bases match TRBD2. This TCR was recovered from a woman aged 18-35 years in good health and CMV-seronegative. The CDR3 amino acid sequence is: CASSWTREAGGELFF. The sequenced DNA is TGTGCCAGCAGTTGGACTAGAGAAGCGGGCGGGGAGCTGTTTTTT.